Here is one T cell receptor (beta chain) with its context. This clonotype has ten or more counts. Its cognate antigen has yet to be identified. Nothing much larger sits one base from this clone, and base qualities are not available. TCRdb shows the sequencer as Illumina HiSeq 2500. TCR beta libraries were prepared by quantitative 5'-RACE with molecular barcodes. Regarding the original processing steps: A new computational method, built on a probabilistic model of VDJ rearrangement, was used to identify disease-linked TCR variants. The raw public data were reprocessed by TCRdb itself: fastp quality trimming at Q25, MiXCR clonotype calling, in-frame beta chains only. Rows with one shared CDR3 protein collapse into an entry with the most common genes and DNA. V and J calls and clone size were set by TCRdb, not the authors. The sample table contains fewer than 350,000 distinct CDR3 sequences; only one count was recorded for around 10% of them. The ten largest clones represent 9.1% of the sample.

The entry originates in a study of CD8 T cells in ankylosing spondylitis (TCRdb year 2017). Background for the entire study: To find TCR variants linked to disease, the study profiled T cell receptor beta repertoires in ankylosing spondylitis patients and healthy donors. Peripheral blood was sampled, and synovial fluid was additionally collected from ankylosing spondylitis patients. The full study cohort comprised 25 ankylosing spondylitis patients and roughly 100 healthy donors. Overall results and qualifications from the work: In peripheral blood, the disease-linked clones were found at relatively low frequencies and had a CD8+ phenotype. A TCR beta motif of eight highly homologous amino acid variants appeared characteristic of blood from ankylosing spondylitis patients. Significant enrichment of the disease-linked clones was reported in matched synovial fluid samples from ankylosing spondylitis patients. Some motif variants were previously reported in synovial fluid and blood of reactive arthritis patients, suggesting common disease-initiation mechanisms.

The germline V gene encodes CDR1 SGHDT and CDR2 YYEEEE. There are 14 amino acids in the CDR3, from cysteine to phenylalanine inclusive. CDR3 DNA is the only sequence kept; it has 42 bases, read in frame from the first base. V gives up 4 bases and J gives up 4 bases, and the segment between their germline ends measures 12 bases. The V gene is TRBV5-6 and the J gene is TRBJ2-1, and TRBD2 may be the D gene, going by 5 matching bases. This TCR derives from a female donor with ankylosing spondylitis or in good health (not recorded which). The sample comprised blood, either unsorted or a sorted T cell fraction (not recorded which). The CDR3 region: CASSQFSGYNEQFF. The nucleotide sequence is given as TGTGCCAGCAGCCAGTTCTCGGGATACAATGAGCAGTTCTTC.